This T cell receptor (beta chain) was sequenced during a study of blood T cell repertoires in COVID-19. V was trimmed by 4 bases and J by 3 bases, leaving 14 bases between them. CDR1 and CDR2 from the germline V gene are SGHRS and YFSETQ. The CDR3 has 14 amino acids. TCRdb's copy holds only in-frame clones and misses some; the assay was immunoSEQ multiplex PCR. This sample has about 81,000 clones, with around 82% found just once. The sample comprised peripheral blood. V and J are TRBV5-1 and TRBJ2-7, with a possible D match to TRBD1 (6 bases). The receptor was isolated from a human donor in a cohort sampled during active COVID-19. The DNA of the CDR3 is TGCGCCAGCAGCCCTGACGGACAGAACTACGAGCAGTACTTC. It encodes CASSPDGQNYEQYF.